A selection of T cell receptor beta chains follows, all from one sample in a study of blood T cell repertoires in COVID-19. TCRdb keeps only in-frame clones here, not all; method: immunoSEQ multiplex PCR. The sample carries fewer than 250,000 clones, 80% to 90% recorded once. Sequenced sample: PBMCs or T cells enriched from blood (not recorded which). The receptors were sampled from a woman aged 25 to 39 with acute COVID-19. CDR3s include the opening cysteine and the closing phenylalanine or tryptophan. The D gene is left open where the match is weak. Clone size is shown for a subset of rows, as once, few, many or a class of expanded clone.

>-|TRBD1|TRBJ1-6|TRBV4-1
CATRDSDNSPLHF
TGCGCCACTCGGGACAGTGATAATTCACCCCTCCACTTT
>-|TRBD1|TRBJ1-3|TRBV30
CAWGQGLSGNTIYF
TGTGCCTGGGGACAGGGACTCTCTGGAAACACCATATATTTT
>-|TRBD2|TRBJ2-7|TRBV7-9
CASGSSSGGRSYEQYF
TGTGCCAGCGGGAGTTCTTCGGGGGGGAGGTCCTACGAGCAGTACTTC
>-|-|TRBJ2-5|TRBV5-4
CASRRDQETQYF
TGTGCCAGCAGACGGGACCAAGAGACCCAGTACTTC
>-|-|TRBJ2-3|TRBV9
CASSVGSSRTDTQYF
TGTGCCAGCAGCGTAGGTAGCTCCCGCACAGATACGCAGTATTTT
>-|-|TRBJ1-1|TRBV10-3
CAISDIQTTEAFF
TGTGCCATCAGTGACATACAGACCACTGAAGCTTTCTTT
>-|-|TRBJ2-3|TRBV3-1/TRBV3-2
CASSQGGGPGTDTQYF
TGTGCCAGCAGCCAAGGGGGGGGGCCTGGCACAGATACGCAGTATTTT
>-|TRBD2|TRBJ2-7|TRBV3-1/TRBV3-2
CASSLGVAGGPYEQYF
TGTGCCAGCAGCCTAGGGGTCGCGGGGGGCCCCTACGAGCAGTACTTC
>-|TRBD1|TRBJ1-2|TRBV15
CATSRDRARGDYGYTF
TGTGCCACCAGCAGAGATCGGGCCAGGGGGGACTATGGCTACACCTTC
>-|-|TRBJ2-6|TRBV18
CASSPRDTSGANVLTF
TGTGCCAGCTCACCACGGGACACCTCTGGGGCCAACGTCCTGACTTTC
>few|-|TRBJ1-1|TRBV6-5
CESQGNTEAFF
TGTGAATCCCAGGGTAACACTGAAGCTTTCTTT
>-|-|TRBJ1-1|TRBV18
CASSTSQGKAFF
TGTGCCAGCTCAACAAGTCAGGGAAAAGCTTTCTTT
>-|-|TRBJ1-1|TRBV21-1
CASSKAVEGQMNTEAFF
TGTGCCAGCAGCAAAGCGGTAGAGGGACAAATGAACACTGAAGCTTTCTTT
>-|-|TRBJ2-3|TRBV7-2
CASSADRPPGDTQYF
TGTGCCAGCAGCGCGGACAGACCGCCCGGAGATACGCAGTATTTT
>-|-|TRBJ2-1|TRBV3-1/TRBV3-2
CASSLAYEQFF
TGTGCCAGCAGCCTAGCGTATGAGCAGTTCTTC
>once|-|TRBJ2-7|TRBV5-1
CASRGGGSEQYF
TGCGCCAGCAGAGGTGGAGGGAGCGAGCAGTACTTC
>-|TRBD1|TRBJ1-2|TRBV29-1
CSAKTGGNYGYTF
TGCAGCGCCAAGACAGGGGGTAACTATGGCTACACCTTC
>few|-|TRBJ2-2|TRBV15
CATSRGGARATGELFF
TGTGCCACCAGCAGGGGAGGAGCCAGGGCCACCGGGGAGCTGTTTTTT
>-|TRBD1|TRBJ1-2|TRBV14
CASSRFTGGRDGYTF
TGTGCCAGCAGCCGCTTCACAGGGGGGCGGGATGGCTACACCTTC
>-|-|TRBJ2-5|TRBV18
CASSPGQPQETQYF
TGTGCCAGCTCACCGGGGCAGCCCCAAGAGACCCAGTACTTC
>-|-|TRBJ1-5|TRBV4-1
CASSQTLGRDQPQHF
TGCGCCAGCAGCCAGACCCTGGGCAGGGATCAGCCCCAGCATTTT
>-|TRBD1|TRBJ2-7|TRBV5-5
CASSRETGTVRYEQYF
TGTGCCAGCAGTAGGGAGACCGGGACAGTCAGATACGAGCAGTACTTC
>-|-|TRBJ2-6|TRBV2
CASSSGRSGANVLTF
TGTGCCAGCAGTTCAGGGAGGTCTGGGGCCAACGTCCTGACTTTC
>-|TRBD2|TRBJ2-7|TRBV5-4
CASSSIAGGPNEQYF
TGTGCCAGCAGCTCCATAGCGGGGGGGCCCAACGAGCAGTACTTC
>-|-|TRBJ2-5|TRBV7-6
CASSLGSVTGQETQYF
TGTGCCAGCAGCTTAGGGTCAGTTACAGGGCAAGAGACCCAGTACTTC
>-|-|TRBJ2-5|TRBV30
CAWSLGALETQYF
TGTGCCTGGAGTCTGGGGGCGCTAGAGACCCAGTACTTC
>few|TRBD1|TRBJ1-1|TRBV16
CASSQSYPRGPNTEAFF
TGTGCCAGCAGCCAATCTTACCCCAGGGGGCCGAACACTGAAGCTTTCTTT
>-|-|TRBJ1-6|TRBV14
CASSQGSGSPLHF
TGTGCCAGCAGCCAAGGGAGTGGATCACCCCTCCACTTT
>-|TRBD1|TRBJ1-1|TRBV2
CASSYHRQGGDTEAFF
TGTGCCAGCAGTTATCACCGACAGGGGGGGGACACTGAAGCTTTCTTT
>-|-|TRBJ1-5|TRBV28
CASSFPRRGGVGAVQPQHF
TGTGCCAGCAGTTTCCCCCGGAGGGGTGGGGTTGGAGCAGTTCAGCCCCAGCATTTT
>-|TRBD2|TRBJ2-7|TRBV10-3
CAIGEAGGSYEQYF
TGTGCCATCGGAGAAGCGGGGGGCTCCTACGAGCAGTACTTC
>-|-|TRBJ1-3|TRBV25-1
CASSESGGVTGNTIYF
TGTGCCAGCAGTGAATCCGGAGGGGTAACCGGAAACACCATATATTTT
>-|-|TRBJ2-3|TRBV5-1
CASSLESTGDTQYF
TGCGCCAGCAGCTTGGAGTCTACCGGAGATACGCAGTATTTT
>once|-|TRBJ1-1|TRBV7-9
CASSPRQASAFF
TGTGCCAGCAGCCCTCGGCAGGCTAGCGCTTTCTTT
>-|TRBD2|TRBJ2-3|TRBV5-1
CASGDLHAGDSTDTQYF
TGCGCCAGCGGAGACCTTCACGCGGGGGATAGCACAGATACGCAGTATTTT
>-|TRBD2|TRBJ2-3|TRBV7-6
CASNLAGGITDTQYF
TGTGCCAGCAATCTAGCGGGGGGTATCACAGATACGCAGTATTTT
>-|-|TRBJ2-1|TRBV11-2
CASSSLAGAGVGYEQFF
TGTGCCAGCAGCTCCCTCGCGGGGGCAGGGGTGGGGTATGAGCAGTTCTTC
>-|-|TRBJ1-1|TRBV20-1
CSARVLAEAFF
TGCAGTGCTAGAGTCTTAGCCGAAGCTTTCTTT
>-|TRBD2|TRBJ2-3|TRBV29-1
CSVEEAGGSTDTQYF
TGCAGCGTTGAAGAGGCGGGGGGAAGCACAGATACGCAGTATTTT
>-|-|TRBJ1-2|TRBV5-1
CASRGGTTNYGYTF
TGCGCCAGCAGAGGGGGAACAACTAACTATGGCTACACCTTC
>-|-|TRBJ2-7|TRBV5-6
CASSLVGTHVEQYF
TGTGCCAGCAGCTTGGTCGGGACTCATGTCGAGCAGTACTTC
>-|TRBD2|TRBJ2-1|TRBV7-2
CASSLSLAGYNEQFF
TGTGCCAGCAGCTTAAGTCTAGCGGGGTACAATGAGCAGTTCTTC
>-|TRBD2|TRBJ2-1|TRBV7-9
CASSPRLAGGEQFF
TGTGCCAGCAGCCCTAGACTAGCGGGGGGCGAGCAGTTCTTC
>-|-|TRBJ1-1|TRBV7-9
CASSGADTGTEAFF
TGTGCCAGCAGCGGGGCGGACACGGGCACTGAAGCTTTCTTT
>-|-|TRBJ2-7|TRBV7-6
CASSLALQDEQYF
TGTGCCAGCAGCTTAGCTCTTCAGGACGAGCAGTACTTC
>-|TRBD1|TRBJ2-5|TRBV5-8
CASSHRGQETQYF
TGTGCCAGCAGCCACAGGGGCCAAGAGACCCAGTACTTC
>-|-|TRBJ1-1|TRBV6-1
CASSEWAGMNTEAFF
TGTGCCAGCAGTGAATGGGCAGGAATGAACACTGAAGCTTTCTTT
>-|TRBD1|TRBJ1-5|TRBV19
CASTDRGPRQPQHF
TGTGCCAGTACTGACAGGGGCCCTCGGCAGCCCCAGCATTTT
>-|-|TRBJ2-5|TRBV7-2
CASSLFGHDQETQYF
TGTGCCAGCAGCTTATTTGGGCACGACCAAGAGACCCAGTACTTC
>-|-|TRBJ2-1|TRBV4-1
CASSQGAQVGPYNEQFF
TGCGCCAGCAGCCAAGGGGCCCAGGTGGGGCCCTACAATGAGCAGTTCTTC
>-|-|TRBJ1-5|TRBV15
CATSRAPQSYSSNQPQHF
TGTGCCACCAGCAGGGCTCCACAGAGCTATTCTAGCAATCAGCCCCAGCATTTT
>once|-|TRBJ1-1|TRBV5-1
CASSLGENTEAFF
TGCGCCAGCAGCTTGGGAGAGAACACTGAAGCTTTCTTT
>-|-|TRBJ1-1|TRBV10-2
CASRGNTEAFF
TGCGCCAGCAGGGGCAACACTGAAGCTTTCTTT